These 7 T cell receptor beta chains came from one sample sequenced in a study of T cell responses to AZD1222 COVID-19 vaccine. Method: immunoSEQ multiplex PCR; TCRdb's copy keeps in-frame clones and lacks some. The sample has over 100,000 clones, about nine tenths seen once. The sequences come from peripheral blood, collected on day 0 of AZD1222 vaccination. Receptors originate from an adult in good health.

The chain employs TRBV6-5 and TRBJ2-7; D is unresolved. V lost 6 bases to trimming and J lost 5 bases, with 14 bases between them. CDR3 size: 13 residues. Germline-derived CDR1 and CDR2 are MNHEY and SVGAGI. Here the CDR3 DNA reads TGTGCCAGCAGCCTCAGAAGGCGCGACGAGCAGTACTTC. It codes for CASSLRRRDEQYF.

V usage is TRBV30 and J usage is TRBJ1-1; a weak D match, TRBD1 (5 bases). The length of the CDR3 is 15 residues. In germline, CDR1 is GTSNPN, CDR2 SVGIG (reference sequence). Trimming took off 0 bases at V and 0 bases at J, with 11 bases between the two ends. CDR3 DNA sequence: TGTGCCTGGAGTGTACGTGTAGGGGTGAACACTGAAGCTTTCTTT. Amino acid sequence: CAWSVRVGVNTEAFF.

This chain joins TRBV19 and TRBJ2-1; maybe TRBD2 (5 bases). Germline values: CDR1 LNHDA, CDR2 SQIVND (reference sequence). The CDR3 length is 14 residues. V lost 6 bases, J lost 5 bases, and 14 bases lay in between. CDR3 sequence: CASRSPGGNNEQFF. CDR3 nucleotide sequence: TGTGCCAGTAGGAGCCCAGGAGGAAACAATGAGCAGTTCTTC.

A few counts support this clone. This rearrangement joins TRBV15 to TRBJ2-2; 10 nucleotides line up with TRBD2. CDR3 length equals 17 residues. From germline, CDR1 is LNHNV and CDR2 YYDKDF (reference sequence). J lost 6 bases, V lost 4 bases, and 11 bases had no gene match. The DNA for the CDR3 is TGTGCCACCAGCATTGAGCGGGGGGGCCGTCTTGCCGGGGAGCTGTTTTTT. This sequence encodes CATSIERGGRLAGELFF.

The rearrangement joins TRBV4-1 to TRBJ2-2; no definite D call. Trimming cost V 0 bases and J 6 bases, with 5 bases left between them. Germline V gives CDR1 MGHRA, CDR2 YSYEKL. The CDR3 is made up of 13 amino acids. The CDR3 reads CASSQDRSGELFF. CDR3 sequence (DNA): TGCGCCAGCAGCCAAGATCGGTCCGGGGAGCTGTTTTTT.

The chain carries TRBV6-6 and TRBJ1-5; D ambiguous. V shed 6 bases and J shed 3 bases, with 12 bases lying between them. From germline, CDR1 is MNHNY and CDR2 SVGAGI (reference sequence). The CDR3 extends over 14 amino acids. The CDR3 loop reads CASRGRVNNQPQHF. The DNA of the CDR3 is TGTGCCAGCAGAGGACGGGTTAACAATCAGCCCCAGCATTTT.

The chain recombines TRBV3-1 (or the pseudogene TRBV3-2) with TRBJ1-6; a possible D gene is TRBD1 (6 bases). This CDR3 comprises 16 residues. In germline, CDR1 is LGHDT, CDR2 YNNKEL (reference sequence). V was shortened by 6 bases and J by 3 bases, with 15 bases between the two germline ends. The CDR3 region has the DNA TGTGCCAGCAGTGTATCCCGGACAGTCTATAATTCACCCCTCCACTTT. This codes for CASSVSRTVYNSPLHF.